Listed here are 32 T cell receptor beta chains from one sample, sequenced in a study of T cells expressing NK-cell markers. TCRdb re-called the 5' RACE reads and shows each CDR3 protein once, DNA omitted. The listing contains 300,000 to 500,000 distinct CDR3 sequences. Sample: blood T cells: a sorted CD56 or NKG2C T cell subset, CD4+ or CD8+ T cells, or bulk PBMC T cells (not recorded which). All receptors derive from a woman aged 45-59 years in good health.

J is TRBJ2-5 and V is TRBV10-3; the D gene TCRdb calls, TRBD1, cannot be checked with no DNA. Germline V CDR1 and CDR2: ENHRY, SYGVKD. This CDR3 spans 12 amino acids. The CDR3 sequence: CAISADIETQYF.

This chain uses TRBV5-1 with TRBJ2-1; there is no DNA to check the TCRdb D call of TRBD2. The CDR3 is 15 residues long. The germline CDR1 and CDR2 sequences are SGHRS and YFSETQ. CDR3 in amino acids: CASSAGTNRVDEQFF.

The rearrangement joins TRBV11-2 to TRBJ2-1; TCRdb indicates TRBD2, and absent DNA this call remains unverified. This CDR3 has 16 residues. CDR1 is SGHAT, CDR2 FQNNGV, per germline. CDR3 protein: CASSFQASGRNNEQFF.

V usage is TRBV29-1 and J usage is TRBJ2-3; TCRdb calls TRBD1, which cannot be checked without DNA. Germline V gives CDR1 SQVTM, CDR2 ANQGSEA. The CDR3 sequence is 15 residues long. The CDR3 sequence: CSVELGQGVRDTQYF.

CDR3 protein: CASSLANRANQPQHF. The chain carries TRBV12-3 or TRBV12-4 and TRBJ1-5; TCRdb calls TRBD1, which cannot be checked without DNA. The CDR3 runs to 15 residues.

This chain links TRBV4-1 with TRBJ2-4. CDR1 and CDR2 (germline): MGHRA, YSYEKL. The CDR3 contains 14 residues. This chain's CDR3 is CASSQGTTKNIQYF.

The rearrangement uses TRBV3-1 and TRBJ2-1. CDR1 is LGHDT, CDR2 YNNKEL, per germline (reference sequence). The CDR3 runs 16 residues. The CDR3 loop reads CASSQEPSGRYNEQFF.

The V gene is TRBV11-2, the J gene TRBJ2-1. CDR1 is SGHAT, CDR2 FQNNGV, per germline. The CDR3 is made up of 12 amino acids. This CDR3 reads CASTDSYNEQFF.

The rearrangement links TRBV12-3 or TRBV12-4 to TRBJ2-7. The CDR3 sequence is 15 residues long. The CDR3 is CASSLSGSRTYEQYF.

The chain uses TRBV3-1 and TRBJ2-5; the D gene TCRdb calls, TRBD2, cannot be checked with no DNA. CDR1 is LGHDT and CDR2 is YNNKEL in the germline V gene (reference sequence). The CDR3 spans 17 residues. The CDR3 is CASSSRGSGSSQETQYF.

The V call is TRBV15, the J call TRBJ1-1. CDR1 and CDR2 (germline): LNHNV, YYDKDF (reference sequence). The CDR3 sequence is 13 residues long. The CDR3 sequence: CATTQGQNTEAFF.

CDR3 residues: CASRSGALGYTF. V usage is TRBV12-3 or TRBV12-4 and J usage is TRBJ1-2; without DNA, the TCRdb call of TRBD1 cannot be checked. This CDR3 is 12 amino acids long.

The chain employs TRBV3-1 and TRBJ1-1. The CDR3 has 15 residues. Germline lookup yields CDR1 LGHDT and CDR2 YNNKEL (reference sequence). The CDR3 loop is CASSQVARVRSEAFF.

The CDR3 loop is CASGLVQLGVGKETQYF. The chain uses TRBV12-5 and TRBJ2-5. The germline gives CDR1 LGHNT, CDR2 FRNRAP. The CDR3 length is 17 residues.

J is TRBJ2-1 and V is TRBV5-1; TCRdb lists TRBD1, though no DNA is available to test this call. Germline V gene data show CDR1 as SGHRS and CDR2 as YFSETQ. This CDR3 contains 15 residues. The CDR3 loop is CASSLRGQGYNEQFF.

CDR3 protein: CASSPYGVSTNTGELFF. The rearrangement joins TRBV5-1 to TRBJ2-2. This CDR3 is 17 amino acids long. Germline CDR1 reads SGHRS; CDR2 reads YFSETQ.

The chain employs TRBV3-1 and TRBJ2-7; TCRdb picks TRBD1, but there is no DNA to check that call. The germline V gene encodes CDR1 LGHDT and CDR2 YNNKEL (reference sequence). The CDR3 is made up of 16 amino acids. CDR3 loop: CASSQGPGPSNYEQYF.

CDR3 protein: CSVEGRGVYEQYF. This chain links TRBV29-1 with TRBJ2-7; TCRdb's assignment of TRBD1 cannot be checked, as there is no DNA. Germline CDR1 and CDR2: SQVTM and ANQGSEA. The CDR3 consists of 13 residues.

The chain is built from TRBV5-1 and TRBJ2-2; TCRdb outputs TRBD2, but without DNA this stays unchecked. Germline CDR1 is SGHRS and CDR2 is YFSETQ. This CDR3 has 15 amino acids. The CDR3 is CASSKGLGGTGELFF.

The J gene is TRBJ2-2, the V gene TRBV5-5; TCRdb designates TRBD2, a call that cannot be tested without DNA. This CDR3 has 17 residues. In germline, CDR1 is SGHKS, CDR2 YYEKEE (reference sequence). The CDR3 reads CASSPFPRERRVGELFF.

The CDR3 sequence: CATRDAAAQYF. V gene TRBV24-1 combines with J gene TRBJ2-5. Germline loops: CDR1 KGHDR, CDR2 SFDVKD. The CDR3 has 11 residues.

The chain carries TRBV14 and TRBJ2-3; without DNA, the TCRdb call of TRBD1 cannot be checked. Per germline, CDR1 SGHDN and CDR2 FVKESK. The CDR3 covers 17 residues. This chain's CDR3 is CASSPPSRDRGLDTQYF.

The chain employs TRBV28 and TRBJ2-1; TCRdb proposes TRBD1, but this gene call is untestable without DNA. Germline CDR1 MDHEN, CDR2 SYDVKM. CDR3 length: 16 amino acids. CDR3 residues: CASSSPRGQHYNEQFF.

This chain links TRBV20-1 with TRBJ2-1; TCRdb designates TRBD2, a call that cannot be tested without DNA. Germline CDR1 and CDR2: DFQATT and SNEGSKA (reference sequence). The CDR3 is 16 residues long. The CDR3 here is CSAPPTSGRVYNEQFF.

The chain combines TRBV20-1 with TRBJ2-1; TCRdb's assignment of TRBD1 cannot be checked, as there is no DNA. The CDR3 covers 12 residues. Per germline, CDR1 DFQATT and CDR2 SNEGSKA (reference sequence). The CDR3: CSVRGSGNEQFF.

The chain combines TRBV20-1 with TRBJ2-6; TCRdb outputs TRBD2, but without DNA this stays unchecked. This CDR3 comprises 15 residues. Germline assignment: CDR1 DFQATT and CDR2 SNEGSKA (reference sequence). CDR3 loop: CSASAGLPGANVLTF.

The rearrangement uses TRBV9 and TRBJ2-2; TCRdb outputs TRBD2, but without DNA this stays unchecked. This CDR3 is 15 amino acids long. Germline V gene data show CDR1 as SGDLS and CDR2 as YYNGEE. CDR3: CASTPSGGDTGELFF.

The J gene is TRBJ2-1, the V gene TRBV7-2. Germline V gene lookup returns CDR1 SGHTA and CDR2 FQGNSA. The CDR3 contains 15 residues. This chain's CDR3 is CASSLTASHYNEQFF.

The V call is TRBV18, the J call TRBJ2-1. This CDR3 region has 15 residues. The germline V gene encodes CDR1 KGHSH and CDR2 LQKENI. The CDR3 is CASSLAGTLYNEQFF.

This CDR3 reads CSARHISLNTEAFF. The genes are TRBV20-1 and TRBJ1-1. CDR1 is DFQATT and CDR2 is SNEGSKA in the germline V gene (reference sequence). This CDR3 comprises 14 residues.

V usage is TRBV27 and J usage is TRBJ2-7; TCRdb names TRBD2, which stays unverified in the absence of DNA. CDR1 and CDR2 from the germline V gene are MNHEY and SMNVEV (reference sequence). This CDR3 comprises 14 residues. CDR3 region: CASSSVAAIYEQYF.

The gene calls are TRBV12-3 or TRBV12-4 and TRBJ1-1; TCRdb's D gene call, TRBD1, goes unchecked for lack of DNA. The CDR3 is made up of 12 amino acids. The chain's CDR3 is CATRGVTVEAFF.